In this sample, the clone carrying this TCR beta chain turned up many times. Its antigen remains unknown. Germline V gene sequence: CDR1 DFQATT, CDR2 SNEGSKA (reference sequence). The CDR3 loop spans 14 amino acids. The V and J ends lost 2 bases and 1 base, in that order; junction bases with no gene match: 2. These data come from a study of glioma-infiltrating T cells. General study results and limits: Tissue-blood divergence was below expectation in non-neoplastic patients, above in gliomas. Very few CDR3 sequences were shared between tissue and blood.

Using RNA template, CDR3s of TCR alpha and beta were amplified with iRepertoire arm-PCR. Input was roughly 100-450 ng of tissue mRNA or PBMC total RNA. TCRdb reprocessed the multiplex PCR reads with MiXCR, giving one entry per CDR3 protein. The sample lists about 200,000 distinct CDR3 sequences; more than 30% were seen once. This sequence joins TRBV20-1 and TRBJ1-1, with TRBD1 matching 9 bases. The sequenced sample was glioma tissue, nonneoplastic brain tissue, or PBMCs (not recorded which). This receptor was taken from a human donor with low-grade glioma or glioblastoma, undergoing nonglioma brain surgery, or in good health (not recorded which). The CDR3 region has the DNA TGCAGTGCTAGACCGGGACAGGGGAACACTGAAGCTTTCTTT. Amino acid sequence: CSARPGQGNTEAFF.